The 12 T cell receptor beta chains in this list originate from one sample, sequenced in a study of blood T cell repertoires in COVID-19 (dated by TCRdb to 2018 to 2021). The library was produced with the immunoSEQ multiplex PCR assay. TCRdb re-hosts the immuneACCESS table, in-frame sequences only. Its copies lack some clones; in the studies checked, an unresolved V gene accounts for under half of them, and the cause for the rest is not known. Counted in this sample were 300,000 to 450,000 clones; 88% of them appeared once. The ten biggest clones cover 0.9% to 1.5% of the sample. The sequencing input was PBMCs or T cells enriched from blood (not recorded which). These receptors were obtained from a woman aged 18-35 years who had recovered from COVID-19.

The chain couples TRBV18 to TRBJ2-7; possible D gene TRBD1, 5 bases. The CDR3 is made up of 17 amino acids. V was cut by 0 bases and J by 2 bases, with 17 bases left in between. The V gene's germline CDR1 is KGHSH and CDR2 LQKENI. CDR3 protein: CASSPPVGPRAPYEQYF. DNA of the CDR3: TGTGCCAGCTCACCACCTGTCGGTCCCAGGGCCCCCTACGAGCAGTACTTC.

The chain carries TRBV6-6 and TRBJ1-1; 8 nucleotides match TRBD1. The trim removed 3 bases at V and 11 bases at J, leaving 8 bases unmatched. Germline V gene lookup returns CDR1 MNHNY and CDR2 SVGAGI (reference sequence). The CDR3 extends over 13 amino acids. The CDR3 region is CASSYRQGLNAFF. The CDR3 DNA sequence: TGTGCCAGCAGTTATAGACAGGGGCTGAATGCTTTCTTT.

The CDR3 sequence is CASSHYDRGSYQETQYF. The DNA for the CDR3 is TGTGCCAGCAGTCATTATGACAGGGGTAGTTACCAAGAGACCCAGTACTTC. The J gene is TRBJ2-5, the V gene TRBV6-6, with 8 bases fitting TRBD1. V shed 5 bases and J 0 bases; nucleotides not matched to a gene: 11. CDR3 length equals 17 residues. Germline values: CDR1 MNHNY, CDR2 SVGAGI (reference sequence).

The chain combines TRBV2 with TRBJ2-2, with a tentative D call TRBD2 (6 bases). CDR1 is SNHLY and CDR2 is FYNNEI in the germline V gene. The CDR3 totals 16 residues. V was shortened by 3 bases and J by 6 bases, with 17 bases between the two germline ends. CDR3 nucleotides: TGTGCCAGCAGTGATGAGGGAGGCAGGGTCGCCGGGGAGCTGTTTTTT. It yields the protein CASSDEGGRVAGELFF.

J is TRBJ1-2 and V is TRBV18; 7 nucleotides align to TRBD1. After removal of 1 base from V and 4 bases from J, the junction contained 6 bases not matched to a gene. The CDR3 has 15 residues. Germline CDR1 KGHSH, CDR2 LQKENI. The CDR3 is CASSPRTQGGYGYTF. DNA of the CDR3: TGTGCCAGCTCACCACGAACTCAGGGGGGCTATGGCTACACCTTC.

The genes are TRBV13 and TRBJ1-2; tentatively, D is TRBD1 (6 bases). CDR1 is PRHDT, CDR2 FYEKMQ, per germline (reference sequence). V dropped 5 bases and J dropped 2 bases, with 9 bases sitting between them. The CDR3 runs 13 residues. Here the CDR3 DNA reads TGTGCCAGCAGCCTCGGACAGAACTATGGCTACACCTTC. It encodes CASSLGQNYGYTF. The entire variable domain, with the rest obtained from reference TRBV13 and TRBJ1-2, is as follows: AAGVIQSPRHLIKEKRETATLKCYPIPRHDTVYWYQQGPGQDPQFLISFYEKMQSDKGSIPDRFSAQQFSDYHSELNMSSLELGDSALYFCASSLGQNYGYTFGSGTRLTVV.

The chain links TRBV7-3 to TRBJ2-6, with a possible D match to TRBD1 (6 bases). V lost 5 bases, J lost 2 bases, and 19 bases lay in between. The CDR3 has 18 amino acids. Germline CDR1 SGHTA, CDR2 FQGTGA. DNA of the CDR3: TGTGCCAGCAGCCCCGGACAGCTGAGTCGGGCTGGGGCCAACGTCCTGACTTTC. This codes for CASSPGQLSRAGANVLTF.

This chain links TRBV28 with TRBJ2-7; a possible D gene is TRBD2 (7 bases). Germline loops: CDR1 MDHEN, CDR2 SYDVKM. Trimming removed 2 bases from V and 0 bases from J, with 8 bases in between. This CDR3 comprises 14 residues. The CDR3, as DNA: TGTGCCAGCAGTTTAGGGGGGGCCTCCTACGAGCAGTACTTC. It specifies CASSLGGASYEQYF.

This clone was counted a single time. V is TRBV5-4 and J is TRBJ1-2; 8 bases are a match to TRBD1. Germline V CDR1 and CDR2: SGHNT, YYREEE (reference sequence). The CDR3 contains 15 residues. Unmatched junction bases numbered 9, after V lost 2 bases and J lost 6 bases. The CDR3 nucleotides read TGTGCCAGCAGCTTCCGGAAGACAGGGGTAGATGGCTACACCTTC. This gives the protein CASSFRKTGVDGYTF.

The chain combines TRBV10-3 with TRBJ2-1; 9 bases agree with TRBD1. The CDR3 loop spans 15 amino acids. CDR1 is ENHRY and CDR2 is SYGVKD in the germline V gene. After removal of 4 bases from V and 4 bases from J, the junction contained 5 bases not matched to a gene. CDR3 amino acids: CAISGDRGDYNEQFF. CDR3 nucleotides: TGTGCCATCAGTGGAGACAGGGGGGATTACAATGAGCAGTTCTTC.

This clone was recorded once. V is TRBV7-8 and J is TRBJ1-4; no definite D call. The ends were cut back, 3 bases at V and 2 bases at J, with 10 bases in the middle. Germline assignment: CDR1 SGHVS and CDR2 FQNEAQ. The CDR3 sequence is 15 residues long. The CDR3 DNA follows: TGTGCCAGCAGCTTTGGTGAGGTGACTAATGAAAAACTGTTTTTT. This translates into CASSFGEVTNEKLFF.

In DNA form, the CDR3 reads TGTGCCATCAGACTGGGACAGGAGAGGGACTACACCTTC. This gives the protein CAIRLGQERDYTF. The rearrangement uses TRBV10-3 and TRBJ1-2; 8 bases map to TRBD1. Germline V CDR1 and CDR2: ENHRY, SYGVKD. Trimming at V came to 6 bases and at J to 10 bases, leaving 10 bases not matched to a gene. CDR3 size: 13 residues.